These T cell receptor beta chains were read from a single sample in a study of a mutant IDH1 vaccine in newly diagnosed glioma. This table comes from immunoSEQ multiplex PCR, and its TCRdb copy is limited to in-frame clones, with some not included. The profile shows about 75,000 clones, roughly 91% of them singletons. No antigen is known for these receptors. The sample was PBMCs, taken from a glioma patient whose treatment included an IDH1 peptide vaccine. Every receptor here comes from a woman aged 50 to 60 with glioma. CDR3s include the opening cysteine and the closing phenylalanine or tryptophan. The order of the fields is J gene, clone size, D gene, V gene, CDR3 DNA, CDR3 protein. D genes are given only for firm matches. A row's size may be missing; if present it is once, few, many or a size class.

TRBJ2-2 - - TRBV4-1 TGCGCCAGCAGCCAATCCCGCCAGGGGACCGGGGAGCTGTTTTTT CASSQSRQGTGELFF
TRBJ2-1 - TRBD2 TRBV29-1 TGCAGCGTGGACGGACTAGCGGGACCAACCTACAATGAGCAGTTCTTC CSVDGLAGPTYNEQFF
TRBJ2-3 - - TRBV28 TGTGCCAGCAGCAGCCCGCCGGGGGCTAGCACAGATACGCAGTATTTT CASSSPPGASTDTQYF
TRBJ2-3 - - TRBV5-1 TGCGCCACCGCACGAATAAGCACAGATACGCAGTATTTT CATARISTDTQYF
TRBJ1-4 - - TRBV2 TGTGCCAGTAACTTTGCAACTAATGAAAAACTGTTTTTT CASNFATNEKLFF
TRBJ2-1 - TRBD2 TRBV28 TGTGCCAGCAGTCGGAGCGGGACTAGCGGGAGGGCCAGGTACAATGAGCAGTTCTTC CASSRSGTSGRARYNEQFF
TRBJ2-2 - - TRBV10-3 TGTGCCATCAGGGACAGCAAAAGCGGGGAGCTGTTTTTT CAIRDSKSGELFF
TRBJ2-2 - - TRBV6-6 TGTGCCAGCAGTACGCGACAGGCCAGGAACACCGGGGAGCTGTTTTTT CASSTRQARNTGELFF
TRBJ2-1 - - TRBV7-6 TGTGCCAGCAGCTTAGTTTCAACTGGCAGAGAGCAGTTCTTC CASSLVSTGREQFF
TRBJ1-3 - - TRBV10-3 TGTGCCATCAGTGCGGGGGGTACCTCTGGAAACACCATATATTTT CAISAGGTSGNTIYF
TRBJ2-1 - - TRBV19 TGTGCCAGTAGTATGGGGCTGTACTCCTACAATGAGCAGTTCTTC CASSMGLYSYNEQFF
TRBJ2-7 - - TRBV29-1 TGCAGCGTTGAATCTAGCTCCTACGAGCAGTACTTC CSVESSSYEQYF
TRBJ2-7 - - TRBV5-1 TGCGCCAGCAGCTTGGCCCCGAGCGGGGAGCAGTACTTC CASSLAPSGEQYF
TRBJ1-2 - - TRBV9 TGTGCCAGCAGCGTACAGGTCGGGCCCAGGGAAGGAAGGATCGCGAATGGCTACACCTTC CASSVQVGPREGRIANGYTF
TRBJ2-6 - - TRBV19 TGTGCCAGTAGTATGGTGGGCAGAAAAGGTGGGGCCAACGTCCTGACTTTC CASSMVGRKGGANVLTF
TRBJ2-1 - TRBD2 TRBV5-1 TGCGCCAGCAGCACCGAAGCGGGATACAATGAGCAGTTCTTC CASSTEAGYNEQFF
TRBJ2-3 - TRBD2 TRBV9 TGTGCCAGCAGCCCGAAGCGGGAGAGCACAGATACGCAGTATTTT CASSPKRESTDTQYF
TRBJ1-1 - - TRBV6-5 TGTGCCAGCAGTAGATCTTTCACTGAAGCTTTCTTT CASSRSFTEAFF
TRBJ1-2 - - TRBV4-2 TGTGCCAGCAGCCAAGGGAGGACTCGCTACACCTTC CASSQGRTRYTF
TRBJ1-5 few TRBD1 TRBV28 TGTGCCAGCAGTTCCCCCGGGACAGGGAGTCAGCCCCAGCATTTT CASSSPGTGSQPQHF
TRBJ2-1 - - TRBV28 TGTGCCAGCAGTCCACAGAGCTCCTACAATGAGCAGTTCTTC CASSPQSSYNEQFF
TRBJ1-2 - - TRBV9 TGTGCCAGCAGCGGCGCTAACTATGGCTACACCTTC CASSGANYGYTF
TRBJ1-6 - TRBD1 TRBV19 TGTGCCAGTAGTAAACAGGGGGCAGGGGCTCCCCTCCACTTT CASSKQGAGAPLHF
TRBJ2-5 - TRBD1 TRBV7-9 TGTGCCAGCAGCCCCAGACAGGGAAGAGACCAAGAGACCCAGTACTTC CASSPRQGRDQETQYF